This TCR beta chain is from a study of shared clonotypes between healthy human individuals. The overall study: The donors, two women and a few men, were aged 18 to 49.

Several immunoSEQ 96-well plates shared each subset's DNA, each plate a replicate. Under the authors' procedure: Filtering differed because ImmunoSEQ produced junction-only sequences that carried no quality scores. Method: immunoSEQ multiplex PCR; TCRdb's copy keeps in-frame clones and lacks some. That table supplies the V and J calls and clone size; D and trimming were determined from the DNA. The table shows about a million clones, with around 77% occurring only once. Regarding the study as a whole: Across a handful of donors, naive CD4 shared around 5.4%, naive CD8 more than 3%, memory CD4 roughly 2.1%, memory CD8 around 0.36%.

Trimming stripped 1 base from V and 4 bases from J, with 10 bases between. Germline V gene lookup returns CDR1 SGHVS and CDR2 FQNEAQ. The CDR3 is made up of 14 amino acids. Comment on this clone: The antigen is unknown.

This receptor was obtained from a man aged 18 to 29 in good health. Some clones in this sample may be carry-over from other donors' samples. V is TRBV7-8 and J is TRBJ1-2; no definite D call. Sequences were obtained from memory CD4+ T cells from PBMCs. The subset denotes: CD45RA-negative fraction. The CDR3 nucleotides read TGTGCCAGCAGCTTAGGGGAACGGGTCTATGGCTACACCTTC. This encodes CASSLGERVYGYTF.